These 30 T cell receptor beta chains came from one sample sequenced in a study of blood T cell repertoires in COVID-19. Clones were read by immunoSEQ multiplex PCR, and TCRdb kept only the in-frame ones, dropping some. The sample lists about 250,000 clones, about 82% occurring once. The sequencing sample was made of PBMCs or T cells enriched from blood (not recorded which). These receptors all stem from a woman between 50 and 59 years old with acute COVID-19.

Written as DNA, the CDR3 is TGTGCCACCTCGGGACTAGCGGGTTTGAATACGCAGTATTTT. Amino acid sequence: CATSGLAGLNTQYF. V gene TRBV6-5 combines with J gene TRBJ2-3; 12 bases are shared with TRBD2. The J segment lost 7 bases and the V segment lost 10 bases, leaving 9 bases of the junction unmatched. CDR1 is MNHEY, CDR2 SVGAGI, per germline. The CDR3 loop spans 14 amino acids.

The chain has TRBV5-5 and TRBJ1-1; TRBD1 agrees at 9 bases. The CDR3 covers 15 residues. Germline assignment: CDR1 SGHKS and CDR2 YYEKEE (reference sequence). V lost 4 bases to trimming and J lost 4 bases; unmatched junction nucleotides: 8. In DNA, the CDR3 is TGTGCCAGCAGCCCCATAGGACAGGGGAGCACTGAAGCTTTCTTT. Protein: CASSPIGQGSTEAFF.

The J gene is TRBJ1-2, the V gene TRBV9, with 10 bases identical to TRBD1. Germline loops: CDR1 SGDLS, CDR2 YYNGEE. The ends lost 3 bases at V and 1 base at J; junction bases unmatched: 3. The CDR3 is 15 amino acids. The CDR3 protein is CASSGQGAVNYGYTF. Written as DNA, the CDR3 is TGTGCCAGCAGCGGACAGGGGGCGGTTAACTATGGCTACACCTTC.

On this clone itself: Distinct nucleotide sequences in the sample also encode this CDR3. The rearrangement uses TRBV5-1 and TRBJ1-5; 7 nucleotides match TRBD1. Germline values: CDR1 SGHRS, CDR2 YFSETQ. With 0 bases clipped from V and 3 bases from J, the junction kept 3 bases outside the gene matches. This CDR3 has 15 residues. Here the CDR3 reads CASSLGQGDNQPQHF. CDR3 nucleotides: TGCGCCAGCAGCTTGGGACAGGGAGACAATCAGCCCCAGCATTTT.

CDR3 in amino acids: CSVVGQGNTEAFF. The DNA of the CDR3 is TGCAGCGTTGTTGGACAGGGAAATACTGAAGCTTTCTTT. This chain joins TRBV29-1 and TRBJ1-1, with 8 bases aligning to TRBD1. The CDR3 has 13 residues. Germline lookup yields CDR1 SQVTM and CDR2 ANQGSEA. V lost 4 bases to trimming and J lost 5 bases; unmatched junction nucleotides: 6.

The chain uses TRBV7-2 and TRBJ2-1, with TRBD1 matching 8 bases. CDR1 and CDR2 (germline): SGHTA, FQGNSA. V lost 5 bases, J lost 2 bases, and 5 bases stayed unmatched. This CDR3 spans 15 amino acids. Here the CDR3 DNA reads TGTGCCAGCAGCGGCGACAGGGGCCCCTACAATGAGCAGTTCTTC. Translated: CASSGDRGPYNEQFF.

This clone has only one observation. The chain joins TRBV9 to TRBJ2-2, with TRBD1 matching over 7 bases. V shed 4 bases and J 0 bases; nucleotides not matched to a gene: 6. Germline CDR1 is SGDLS and CDR2 is YYNGEE. The CDR3 contains 16 residues. The CDR3 DNA is TGTGCCAGCAGCTCCCGGCAGGGGGCGAACACCGGGGAGCTGTTTTTT. As protein: CASSSRQGANTGELFF.

The chain employs TRBV6-2 or TRBV6-3 and TRBJ1-2; 7 nucleotides agree with TRBD1. With V trimmed by 2 bases and J by 7 bases, 7 bases remained unmatched. The CDR3 runs to 14 residues. CDR1 is MNHEY and CDR2 is SVGEGT in the germline V gene. CDR3 DNA: TGTGCCAGCAGTTACGTAGGACAGGATCGTGGCTACACCTTC. Amino acid sequence: CASSYVGQDRGYTF.

The chain uses TRBV30 and TRBJ1-5; a weak D match, TRBD1 (5 bases). Looked up from germline, CDR1 is GTSNPN and CDR2 is SVGIG (reference sequence). V shed 5 bases and J shed 0 bases, with 11 bases lying between them. This CDR3 region has 14 residues. This CDR3 is CAWGGAVSNQPQHF. The CDR3 DNA is TGTGCCTGGGGTGGGGCAGTTAGCAATCAGCCCCAGCATTTT.

The V gene is TRBV12-3 or TRBV12-4, the J gene TRBJ1-5; D gene uncertain. Deletions cut 5 bases from V and 4 bases from J, with 9 bases between. CDR3 size: 13 residues. CDR3 nucleotide sequence: TGTGCCAGCAGTCAGCCCGGGAATCAGCCCCAGCATTTT. Protein: CASSQPGNQPQHF.

This rearrangement joins TRBV5-4 to TRBJ1-2; 8 nucleotides line up with TRBD1. CDR1 is SGHNT and CDR2 is YYREEE in the germline V gene (reference sequence). The trim removed 6 bases at V and 4 bases at J, leaving 5 bases unmatched. The CDR3 consists of 13 residues. The CDR3 nucleotides are TGTGCCAGCACCGGACAGGGAGCCTATGGCTACACCTTC. This codes for CASTGQGAYGYTF.

The rearrangement joins TRBV6-5 to TRBJ2-1; 10 positions agree with TRBD2. Germline V gives CDR1 MNHEY, CDR2 SVGAGI. J was trimmed by 4 bases and V by 4 bases; bases with no gene match: 7. The CDR3 sequence is 16 residues long. The CDR3 DNA reads TGTGCCAGCAGTTCTAGCGGGGGCCTTATGTACAATGAGCAGTTCTTC. This sequence encodes CASSSSGGLMYNEQFF.

V usage is TRBV15 and J usage is TRBJ2-7, with TRBD1 identical over 8 bases. This CDR3 has 14 amino acids. Germline CDR1 is LNHNV and CDR2 is YYDKDF (reference sequence). V shed 3 bases and J 5 bases; nucleotides not matched to a gene: 6. The CDR3 DNA follows: TGTGCCACCAGCAGGAGGACAGGGAGTGACGAGCAGTACTTC. It specifies CATSRRTGSDEQYF.

This clone was seen more than once but under ten times. The V gene is TRBV4-2, the J gene TRBJ2-2, with 8 positions matching TRBD1. The CDR3 covers 17 residues. Germline values: CDR1 LGHNA, CDR2 YNFKEQ. J was trimmed by 3 bases and V by 0 bases; bases with no gene match: 6. The CDR3 loop is CASSQDQARGHTGELFF. CDR3 nucleotide sequence: TGTGCCAGCAGCCAAGATCAGGCCAGGGGGCACACCGGGGAGCTGTTTTTT.

This sequence joins TRBV7-6 and TRBJ2-6; the D gene is possibly TRBD1 (5 bases). Deletions cut 2 bases from V and 0 bases from J, with 8 bases between. The germline V gene has CDR1 SGHVS and CDR2 FNYEAQ. This CDR3 region has 16 residues. Here the CDR3 DNA reads TGTGCCAGCAGCTTATCTAGGGGCTCTGGGGCCAACGTCCTGACTTTC. It specifies CASSLSRGSGANVLTF.

The chain couples TRBV19 to TRBJ1-1; D might be TRBD1 (5 bases). The CDR3 has 14 amino acids. From germline, CDR1 is LNHDA and CDR2 SQIVND (reference sequence). Trimming shortened V by 1 base and J by 1 base, and 7 bases separated the two germline ends. CDR3 nucleotide sequence: TGTGCCAGTAGTATAGGGGGCGGGAACACTGAAGCTTTCTTT. Protein sequence: CASSIGGGNTEAFF.

This clone was counted a single time. The J gene is TRBJ1-2, the V gene TRBV6-5; tentatively, D is TRBD1 (5 bases). The CDR3 is made up of 12 amino acids. The ends were cut back, 6 bases at V and 8 bases at J, with 13 bases in the middle. Germline loops: CDR1 MNHEY, CDR2 SVGAGI. The CDR3 DNA reads TGTGCCAGCAGGGAGGGGATCCAGGGCTACACCTTC. This gives the protein CASREGIQGYTF.

The chain joins TRBV5-4 to TRBJ1-4; D is possibly TRBD1 (5 bases). CDR1 and CDR2 from the germline V gene are SGHNT and YYREEE (reference sequence). CDR3 size: 14 residues. Trimming cost V 5 bases and J 3 bases, with 11 bases left between them. The CDR3 DNA reads TGTGCCAGCAGGGCGCAGGGTCCTAATGAAAAACTGTTTTTT. Encoded protein: CASRAQGPNEKLFF.

The table lists this clone with a few counts. The V call is TRBV19, the J call TRBJ1-5, with D tentatively TRBD1 (6 bases). V shed 3 bases and J shed 3 bases, with 18 bases lying between them. The CDR3 is made up of 17 amino acids. Per the germline V gene, CDR1 is LNHDA and CDR2 is SQIVND (reference sequence). The CDR3 reads CASSIQAGRGVNQPQHF. DNA for the CDR3: TGTGCCAGTAGTATCCAAGCAGGGAGGGGGGTCAATCAGCCCCAGCATTTT.

The J gene is TRBJ1-1, the V gene TRBV7-3; 8 nucleotides align to TRBD1. V shed 4 bases and J 4 bases; nucleotides not matched to a gene: 8. There are 15 residues in the CDR3. The germline gives CDR1 SGHTA, CDR2 FQGTGA. In DNA, the CDR3 is TGTGCCAGCAGCTCCCTACAGGGGGGGAGCACTGAAGCTTTCTTT. This encodes CASSSLQGGSTEAFF.

This chain joins TRBV6-2 or TRBV6-3 and TRBJ2-2; 10 bases map to TRBD1. Germline CDR1 and CDR2: MNHEY and SVGEGT. With 0 bases clipped from V and 2 bases from J, the junction kept 9 bases outside the gene matches. The CDR3 spans 19 residues. This CDR3 is CASSYSGDRGRVNTGELFF. The CDR3 nucleotides read TGTGCCAGCAGTTACTCCGGTGACAGGGGGCGCGTAAACACCGGGGAGCTGTTTTTT.

This clone was recorded once. V gene TRBV27 combines with J gene TRBJ2-7; a possible D gene is TRBD1 (6 bases). The V gene lost 2 bases and the J gene lost 3 bases, with 14 bases spanning the gap. This CDR3 is 15 amino acids long. The germline gives CDR1 MNHEY, CDR2 SMNVEV (reference sequence). CDR3 coding DNA: TGTGCCAGCAGTTTAATTCGGACAGTAATCTACGAGCAGTACTTC. Protein: CASSLIRTVIYEQYF.

The V gene is TRBV4-1, the J gene TRBJ1-1, with D possibly being TRBD1 (6 bases). This CDR3 comprises 13 residues. The V end lost 5 bases, the J end lost 3 bases, and 10 bases lay between the germline ends. CDR1 is MGHRA and CDR2 is YSYEKL in the germline V gene. DNA for the CDR3: TGCGCCAGCAGCGGCCAGGGGCACACTGAAGCTTTCTTT. Translation gives CASSGQGHTEAFF.

The chain employs TRBV11-3 and TRBJ2-1; D call uncertain. This CDR3 is 13 amino acids long. Germline values: CDR1 SGHNT, CDR2 YENEEA. V was shortened by 3 bases and J by 9 bases, with 12 bases between the two germline ends. The chain's CDR3 is CASSFTPTGEQFF. The CDR3 DNA follows: TGTGCCAGCAGCTTCACCCCGACGGGTGAGCAGTTCTTC.

The J gene is TRBJ2-7, the V gene TRBV7-2; TRBD1 is a possible D gene (6 bases). This CDR3 region has 13 residues. Germline V gives CDR1 SGHTA, CDR2 FQGNSA. The V gene lost 8 bases and the J gene lost 2 bases, with 13 bases spanning the gap. The CDR3 nucleotides are TGTGCCAGCCAAATAGGGGGTCCCTACGAGCAGTACTTC. Translated: CASQIGGPYEQYF.

The chain joins TRBV5-1 to TRBJ1-2, with 9 bases fitting TRBD1. Germline V gene data show CDR1 as SGHRS and CDR2 as YFSETQ. This CDR3 region has 14 residues. Germline trimming cut 4 bases from V and 6 bases from J; bases unmatched to any gene: 7. The CDR3 DNA follows: TGCGCCAGCAGCCAAGGGACAGGGTTTGATGGCTACACCTTC. Encoded protein: CASSQGTGFDGYTF.

V usage is TRBV7-9 and J usage is TRBJ2-1; D is possibly TRBD1 (6 bases). There are 12 residues in the CDR3. Deletions cut 2 bases from V and 13 bases from J, with 12 bases between. CDR1 is SEHNR, CDR2 FQNEAQ, per germline (reference sequence). For the CDR3, the DNA is TGTGCCAGCAGCTTAAGCACAGGGCATCAGTTCTTC. This sequence encodes CASSLSTGHQFF.

The CDR3 loop is CASSRAEISPLHF. In DNA form, the CDR3 reads TGTGCCAGCAGTCGAGCTGAAATTTCACCCCTCCACTTT. The chain carries TRBV6-5 and TRBJ1-6; the D is unclear. V lost 5 bases to trimming and J lost 9 bases, with 11 bases between them. The CDR3 spans 13 residues. Per the germline V gene, CDR1 is MNHEY and CDR2 is SVGAGI.

This clone was seen more than once but under ten times. This chain links TRBV10-1 with TRBJ2-5; D is perhaps TRBD2 (6 bases). From germline, CDR1 is WNHNN and CDR2 SYGVQD (reference sequence). The CDR3 has 14 residues. V lost 3 bases and J lost 1, with 9 bases in between. CDR3 protein: CASSDGTPQETQYF. CDR3 nucleotides: TGCGCCAGCAGTGATGGGACTCCCCAAGAGACCCAGTACTTC.

The chain joins TRBV7-2 to TRBJ1-2; 8 nucleotides align to TRBD1. The CDR3 contains 15 residues. CDR1 and CDR2 from the germline V gene are SGHTA and FQGNSA. Germline trimming cut 5 bases from V and 6 bases from J; bases unmatched to any gene: 11. The CDR3 loop reads CASSQGGTGTHGYTF. The CDR3, as DNA: TGTGCCAGCAGCCAAGGAGGGACAGGAACCCATGGCTACACCTTC. The variable domain in full, completed from reference TRBV7-2 and TRBJ1-2, reads GAGVSQSPSNKVTEKGKDVELRCDPISGHTALYWYRQSLGQGLEFLIYFQGNSAPDKSGLPSDRFSAERTGGSVSTLTIQRTQQEDSAVYLCASSQGGTGTHGYTFGSGTRLTVV.